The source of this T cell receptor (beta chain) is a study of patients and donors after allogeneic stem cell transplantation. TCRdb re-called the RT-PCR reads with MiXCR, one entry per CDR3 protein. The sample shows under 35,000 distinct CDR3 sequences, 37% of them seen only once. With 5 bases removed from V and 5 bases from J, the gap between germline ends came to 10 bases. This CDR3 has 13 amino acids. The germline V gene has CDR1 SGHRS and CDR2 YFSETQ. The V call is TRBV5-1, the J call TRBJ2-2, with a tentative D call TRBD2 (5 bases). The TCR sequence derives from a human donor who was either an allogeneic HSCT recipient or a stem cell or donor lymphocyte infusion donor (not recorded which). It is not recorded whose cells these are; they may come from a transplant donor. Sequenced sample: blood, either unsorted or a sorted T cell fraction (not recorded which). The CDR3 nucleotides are TGCGCCAGCAGGTCGGGGTATACCGGGGAGCTGTTTTTT. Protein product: CASRSGYTGELFF.